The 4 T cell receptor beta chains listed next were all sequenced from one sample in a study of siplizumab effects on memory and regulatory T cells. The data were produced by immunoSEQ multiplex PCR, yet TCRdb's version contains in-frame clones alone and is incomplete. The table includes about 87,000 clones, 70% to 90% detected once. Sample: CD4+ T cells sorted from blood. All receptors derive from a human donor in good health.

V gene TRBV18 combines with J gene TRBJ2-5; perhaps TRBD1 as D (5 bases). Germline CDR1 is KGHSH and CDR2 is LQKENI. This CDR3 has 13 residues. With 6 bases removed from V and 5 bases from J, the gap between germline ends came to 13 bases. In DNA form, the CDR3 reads TGTGCCAGCTCTATGGACATTGGGGAGACCCAGTACTTC. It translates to CASSMDIGETQYF.

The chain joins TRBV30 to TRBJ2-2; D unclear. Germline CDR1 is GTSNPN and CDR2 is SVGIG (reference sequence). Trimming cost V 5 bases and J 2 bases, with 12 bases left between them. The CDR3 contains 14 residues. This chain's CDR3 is CAWSTLLNTGELFF. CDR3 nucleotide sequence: TGTGCCTGGTCGACACTACTTAACACCGGGGAGCTGTTTTTT.

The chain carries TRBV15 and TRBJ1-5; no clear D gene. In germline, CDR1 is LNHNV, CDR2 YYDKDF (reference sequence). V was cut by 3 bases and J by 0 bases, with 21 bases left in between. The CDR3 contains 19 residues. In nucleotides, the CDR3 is TGTGCCACCAGCAGGGAAAAGGTGGAGACGGCTTATAGCAATCAGCCCCAGCATTTT. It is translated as CATSREKVETAYSNQPQHF.

The CDR3 sequence is CASSQGRSGRTYEQYF. CDR3 nucleotides: TGCGCCAGCAGCCAAGGTCGGAGCGGAAGAACCTACGAGCAGTACTTC. V is TRBV4-3 and J is TRBJ2-7; maybe TRBD2 (5 bases). This CDR3 comprises 16 residues. Germline loops: CDR1 LGHNA, CDR2 YSLEER. V lost 1 base, J lost 2 bases, and 15 bases lay in between.